What follows are 23 T cell receptor beta chains derived from one specimen sequenced in a study of T-cell memory formation after mild COVID-19. TCRdb independently ran MiXCR on the 5' RACE reads; one entry per CDR3 protein. The profile covers about 90,000 distinct CDR3 sequences, with approximately 16% appearing a single time and roughly two fifths taken by the ten largest. Sequencing was performed on PBMCs or a T cell subset sorted from them (not recorded which). The source of these receptors is a man in his late teens or twenties who had mild COVID-19 (a few samples of this study predate the infection). Cell type and time point are not known.

The genes are TRBV5-5 and TRBJ1-1; D ambiguous. The CDR3 has 13 residues. From germline, CDR1 is SGHKS and CDR2 YYEKEE (reference sequence). Trimming removed 0 bases at V and 1 base at J, with 4 bases between. The CDR3 bases are TGTGCCAGCAGCTTGGGGGAGAACACTGAAGCTTTCTTT. It yields the protein CASSLGENTEAFF.

This clonotype was picked up a small number of times. V gene TRBV10-2 combines with J gene TRBJ1-5; D unclear. Trimming pared 6 bases from V and 3 bases from J, leaving 15 bases between. The CDR3 is 15 amino acids. In germline, CDR1 is WSHSY, CDR2 SAAADI. CDR3 residues: CASRAGPQNNQPQHF. CDR3 DNA: TGCGCCAGCAGAGCCGGGCCACAAAACAATCAGCCCCAGCATTTT.

This CDR3 is CASSRQENQETQYF. The CDR3 bases are TGTGCCAGCAGTCGACAGGAAAACCAAGAGACCCAGTACTTC. The rearrangement joins TRBV12-3 or TRBV12-4 to TRBJ2-5; D may be TRBD1 (6 bases). This CDR3 spans 14 amino acids. Trimming shortened V by 5 bases and J by 0 bases, and 10 bases separated the two germline ends.

The sample holds a few counts of this clonotype. The J gene is TRBJ1-3, the V gene TRBV5-1; maybe TRBD1 (5 bases). The CDR3 totals 17 residues. V was clipped by 0 bases and J by 1 base, with 14 bases between them. Germline CDR1 reads SGHRS; CDR2 reads YFSETQ. The chain's CDR3 is CASSLGWGDESGNTIYF. In DNA, the CDR3 is TGCGCCAGCAGCTTGGGCTGGGGGGATGAATCTGGAAACACCATATATTTT.

The V gene is TRBV27, the J gene TRBJ1-2, with D possibly being TRBD1 (6 bases). The V and J ends lost 6 bases and 4 bases respectively, with 18 bases between them. Germline V lookup: CDR1 MNHEY, CDR2 SMNVEV (reference sequence). CDR3 length equals 15 residues. In DNA, the CDR3 is TGTGCCAGCAGCAACACCATGCAGGGGATCTATGGCTACACCTTC. The encoded protein is CASSNTMQGIYGYTF.

The V gene is TRBV27, the J gene TRBJ2-6; either TRBD1 or TRBD2 may supply D (5 bases each). Germline lookup yields CDR1 MNHEY and CDR2 SMNVEV (reference sequence). V lost 4 bases and J 0 bases, leaving 7 bases between the germline ends. The CDR3 length is 15 residues. The CDR3 region is CASSWDASGANVLTF. Written as DNA, the CDR3 is TGTGCCAGCAGTTGGGACGCCTCTGGGGCCAACGTCCTGACTTTC.

The chain is built from TRBV5-1 and TRBJ1-1; perhaps TRBD1 as D (5 bases). The CDR3 is made up of 14 amino acids. The V gene's germline CDR1 is SGHRS and CDR2 YFSETQ. V dropped 4 bases and J dropped 5 bases, with 15 bases sitting between them. The CDR3 sequence: CASSGGRGGTEAFF. The CDR3 DNA sequence: TGCGCCAGCAGCGGGGGACGGGGCGGTACTGAAGCTTTCTTT.

This clonotype was counted between two and nine times. The chain employs TRBV29-1 and TRBJ2-1; D not certain. V was cut by 6 bases and J by 8 bases, with 20 bases left in between. In germline, CDR1 is SQVTM, CDR2 ANQGSEA. The CDR3 is 14 amino acids. The CDR3 DNA is TGCAGCGTCGTTGGGCCCTTTGGCGGTTATGAGCAGTTCTTC. Translating it yields CSVVGPFGGYEQFF.

The table lists this clonotype with a few counts. The chain is built from TRBV7-9 and TRBJ2-3; D gene ambiguous. The germline CDR1 and CDR2 sequences are SEHNR and FQNEAQ (reference sequence). Deletions cut 7 bases from V and 2 bases from J, with 16 bases between. The CDR3 covers 15 residues. The DNA for the CDR3 is TGTGCCAGCACAACCCCCAGGCAACCCACAGATACGCAGTATTTT. Its protein product is CASTTPRQPTDTQYF.

This clonotype was observed a few times. The V gene is TRBV4-3, the J gene TRBJ2-2; a weak D match, TRBD1 (6 bases). V lost 2 bases and J 5 bases, leaving 9 bases between the germline ends. The length of the CDR3 is 14 residues. Germline V CDR1 and CDR2: LGHNA, YSLEER. The DNA for the CDR3 is TGCGCCAGCAGCCAATATAGGGGGACCGGGGAGCTGTTTTTT. Amino acids: CASSQYRGTGELFF.

This chain joins TRBV27 and TRBJ2-3; 7 nucleotides match TRBD1. With 6 bases clipped from V and 4 bases from J, the junction kept 7 bases outside the gene matches. CDR3 length equals 14 residues. The germline V gene encodes CDR1 MNHEY and CDR2 SMNVEV (reference sequence). This chain's CDR3 is CASSRQGPADTQYF. The CDR3 coding sequence is TGTGCCAGCAGCCGACAGGGCCCGGCAGATACGCAGTATTTT.

This clonotype was observed a few times. The V call is TRBV29-1, the J call TRBJ2-2; D unresolved. The CDR3 loop spans 12 amino acids. The germline gives CDR1 SQVTM, CDR2 ANQGSEA. V gave up 6 bases and J gave up 6 bases, with 11 bases separating them. The CDR3 bases are TGCAGCGTGGATCTGTGGCCCGGGGAGCTGTTTTTT. As protein: CSVDLWPGELFF.

The chain combines TRBV29-1 with TRBJ2-2, with D unclear. The germline CDR1 and CDR2 sequences are SQVTM and ANQGSEA. The length of the CDR3 is 17 residues. V was shortened by 2 bases and J by 4 bases, with 20 bases between the two germline ends. Written as DNA, the CDR3 is TGCAGCGTTGAATCCAACCTACGGGTTTCTGGCACCGGGGAGCTGTTTTTT. Its protein is CSVESNLRVSGTGELFF.

This chain links TRBV24-1 with TRBJ2-7, with TRBD1 matching over 10 bases. CDR1 KGHDR and CDR2 SFDVKD come from the germline V gene. This CDR3 has 15 amino acids. V dropped 6 bases and J dropped 5; count of bases not matched to a gene: 9. The CDR3 DNA reads TGTGCCACCAGTCTTCTGGGACAGGGGTTGCACGAGCAGTACGTC. This translates into CATSLLGQGLHEQYV.

The table lists this clonotype with a few counts. The chain has TRBV7-9 and TRBJ1-1; unclear D gene. This CDR3 is built from 14 residues. The V gene's germline CDR1 is SEHNR and CDR2 FQNEAQ (reference sequence). The germline V and J ends were trimmed by 4 bases and 4 bases, with 13 bases remaining between them. The CDR3 DNA reads TGTGCCAGCAGCTGGCCTAGGTCCGGCACTGAAGCTTTCTTT. It specifies CASSWPRSGTEAFF.

The J gene is TRBJ2-1, the V gene TRBV20-1; the match to TRBD2 covers 10 bases. The trim removed 3 bases at V and 6 bases at J, leaving 14 bases unmatched. Germline loops: CDR1 DFQATT, CDR2 SNEGSKA (reference sequence). The CDR3 totals 17 residues. The CDR3 nucleotides read TGCAGTGCTAGCCTCCCATTCCTAGCGGGGGATGGCAATGAGCAGTTCTTC. Translated, it gives CSASLPFLAGDGNEQFF.

This clonotype was counted at least ten times. The chain recombines TRBV6-5 with TRBJ1-4; the match to TRBD1 covers 7 bases. With 5 bases clipped from V and 7 bases from J, the junction kept 7 bases outside the gene matches. The CDR3 consists of 14 residues. The germline V gene has CDR1 MNHEY and CDR2 SVGAGI. CDR3 loop: CASSRTGAVEKLFF. The DNA of the CDR3 is TGTGCCAGCAGTCGGACAGGAGCTGTTGAAAAACTGTTTTTT.

This sequence joins TRBV20-1 and TRBJ1-3; possible D gene TRBD1, 6 bases. From germline, CDR1 is DFQATT and CDR2 SNEGSKA (reference sequence). The CDR3 is made up of 16 amino acids. V dropped 4 bases and J dropped 2 bases, with 18 bases sitting between them. In nucleotides, the CDR3 is TGCAGTGCTACGGACCCGGGGACAAGTCCTGGAAACACCATATATTTT. As protein: CSATDPGTSPGNTIYF.

This clonotype has a handful of counts. This chain connects TRBV30 to TRBJ2-7; D is possibly TRBD2 (6 bases). The V and J ends lost 5 bases and 3 bases respectively, with 14 bases between them. CDR3 length: 13 amino acids. In germline, CDR1 is GTSNPN, CDR2 SVGIG (reference sequence). Here the CDR3 DNA reads TGTGCCTGGGATCCGGGACTGATCTACGAGCAGTACTTC. The encoded protein is CAWDPGLIYEQYF.

V and J are TRBV28 and TRBJ2-2, with 7 bases that match TRBD1. The CDR3 runs to 16 residues. Germline values: CDR1 MDHEN, CDR2 SYDVKM. Trimming cost V 5 bases and J 0 bases; bases outside gene matches: 6. In DNA, the CDR3 is TGTGCCAGCAGTCCTTTAGACAGGGCGAACACCGGGGAGCTGTTTTTT. Protein sequence: CASSPLDRANTGELFF.

The rearrangement joins TRBV4-2 to TRBJ2-2; tentatively, D is TRBD1 or TRBD2 (6 bases each). Trimming removed 1 base at V and 2 bases at J, with 14 bases between. Germline V gene sequence: CDR1 LGHNA, CDR2 YNFKEQ. CDR3 length: 17 residues. CDR3 sequence: CASSQVGGGPNTGELFF. The CDR3 nucleotides read TGTGCCAGCAGCCAAGTCGGAGGGGGGCCTAACACCGGGGAGCTGTTTTTT.

This rearrangement joins TRBV24-1 to TRBJ2-3, with D possibly matching TRBD2 (6 bases). Germline V gene data show CDR1 as KGHDR and CDR2 as SFDVKD. This CDR3 spans 15 amino acids. Trimming stripped 4 bases from V and 1 base from J, with 11 bases between. DNA of the CDR3: TGTGCCACCAGTGACCAGGACTACTGCACAGATACGCAGTATTTT. Translated: CATSDQDYCTDTQYF.

This clonotype appeared a few times. V gene TRBV9 combines with J gene TRBJ2-3; maybe TRBD1 (6 bases). CDR1 is SGDLS and CDR2 is YYNGEE in the germline V gene. This CDR3 contains 16 residues. The V end lost 3 bases, the J end lost 0 bases, and 14 bases lay between the germline ends. CDR3 residues: CASSERGILSTDTQYF. DNA of the CDR3: TGTGCCAGCAGCGAAAGGGGGATTCTGAGCACAGATACGCAGTATTTT.